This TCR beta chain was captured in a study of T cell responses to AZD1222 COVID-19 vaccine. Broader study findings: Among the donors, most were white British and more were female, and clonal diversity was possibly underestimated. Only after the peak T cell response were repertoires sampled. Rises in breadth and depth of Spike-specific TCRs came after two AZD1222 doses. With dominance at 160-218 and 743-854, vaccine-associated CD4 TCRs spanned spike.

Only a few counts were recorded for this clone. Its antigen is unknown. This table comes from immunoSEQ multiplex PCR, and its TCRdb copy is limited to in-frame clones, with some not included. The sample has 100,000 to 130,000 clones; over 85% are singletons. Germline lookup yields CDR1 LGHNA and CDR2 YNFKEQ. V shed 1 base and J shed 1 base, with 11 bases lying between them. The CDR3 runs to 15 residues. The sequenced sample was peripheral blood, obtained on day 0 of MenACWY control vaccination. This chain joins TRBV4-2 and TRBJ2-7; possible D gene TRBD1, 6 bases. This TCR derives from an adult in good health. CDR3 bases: TGTGCCAGCAGCCAAGGGACAGAATCTTCCTACGAGCAGTACTTC. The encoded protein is CASSQGTESSYEQYF.